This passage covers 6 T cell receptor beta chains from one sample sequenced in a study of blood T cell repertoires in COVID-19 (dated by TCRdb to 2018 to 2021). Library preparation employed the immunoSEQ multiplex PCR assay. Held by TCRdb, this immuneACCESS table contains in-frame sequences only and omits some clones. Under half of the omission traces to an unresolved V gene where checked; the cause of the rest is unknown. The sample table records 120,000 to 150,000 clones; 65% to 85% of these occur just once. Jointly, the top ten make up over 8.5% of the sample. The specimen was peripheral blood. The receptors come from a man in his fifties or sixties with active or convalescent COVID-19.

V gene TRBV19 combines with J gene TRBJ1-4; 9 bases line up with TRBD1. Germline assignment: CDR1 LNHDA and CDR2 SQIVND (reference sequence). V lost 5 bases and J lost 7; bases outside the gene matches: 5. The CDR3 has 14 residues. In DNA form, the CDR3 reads TGTGCCAGTAGTCGACAGGGGGATAGTGAAAAACTGTTTTTT. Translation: CASSRQGDSEKLFF.

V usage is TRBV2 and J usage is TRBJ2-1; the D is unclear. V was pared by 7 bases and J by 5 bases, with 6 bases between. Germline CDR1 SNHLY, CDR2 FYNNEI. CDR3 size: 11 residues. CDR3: CASTEDNEQFF. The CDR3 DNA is TGTGCCAGCACCGAGGACAATGAGCAGTTCTTC. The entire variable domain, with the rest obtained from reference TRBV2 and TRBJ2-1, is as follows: EPEVTQTPSHQVTQMGQEVILRCVPISNHLYFYWYRQILGQKVEFLVSFYNNEISEKSEIFDDQFSVERPDGSNFTLKIRSTKLEDSAMYFCASTEDNEQFFGPGTRLTVL.

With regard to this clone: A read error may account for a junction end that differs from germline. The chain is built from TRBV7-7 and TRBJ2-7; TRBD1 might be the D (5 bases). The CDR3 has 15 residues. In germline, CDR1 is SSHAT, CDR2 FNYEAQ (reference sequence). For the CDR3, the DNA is TGTGCTAGCAGCTTAGGGGCAGGGCTAACCTACGAGCAGTACTTC. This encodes CASSLGAGLTYEQYF.

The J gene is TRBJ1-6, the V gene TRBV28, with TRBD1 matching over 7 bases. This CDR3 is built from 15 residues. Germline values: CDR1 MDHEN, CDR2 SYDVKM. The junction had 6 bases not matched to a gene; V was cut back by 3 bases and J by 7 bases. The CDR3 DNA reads TGTGCCAGCAGTTTTCCTGGCAGGGGGAATTCACCCCTCCACTTT. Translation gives CASSFPGRGNSPLHF.

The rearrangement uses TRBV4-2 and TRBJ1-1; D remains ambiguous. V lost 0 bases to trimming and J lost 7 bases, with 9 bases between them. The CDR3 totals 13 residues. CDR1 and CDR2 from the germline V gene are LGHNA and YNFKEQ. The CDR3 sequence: CASSQEGAVEAFF. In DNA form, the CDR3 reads TGTGCCAGCAGCCAAGAAGGAGCCGTTGAAGCTTTCTTT.

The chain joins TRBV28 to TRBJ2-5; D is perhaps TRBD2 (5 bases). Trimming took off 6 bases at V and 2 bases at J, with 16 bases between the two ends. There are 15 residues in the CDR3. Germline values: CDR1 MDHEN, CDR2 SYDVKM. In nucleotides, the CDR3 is TGTGCCAGCAGCCGCACAACGGACTCTCAAGAGACCCAGTACTTC. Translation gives CASSRTTDSQETQYF.